This note documents a single T cell receptor beta chain sequence. Its antigen is unidentified. Preparing the TCRbeta library involved the use of unique molecular identifiers. From the PCR reads, TCRdb called clonotypes with MiXCR, one entry per CDR3 protein. This sample yields about 610,000 distinct CDR3 sequences, of which roughly a quarter are seen a single time; approximately 39% belongs to the top ten. From germline, CDR1 is MDHEN and CDR2 SYDVKM. Deletions cut 6 bases from V and 5 bases from J, with 7 bases between. The CDR3 contains 12 residues. The sample comes from a study of T-cell reconstitution after alpha-beta-depleted transplantation in children. Study-level findings and limits: Where alpha-beta T cells came from about two months after transplant was reportedly several hundred expanded graft clones. In some patients, recipient T cells and intrathymic progenitors surviving conditioning explained high day-60 diversity. By one year post-transplant, T-cell counts and diversity largely arose from T cells that were newly produced.

Source: PBMCs, taken before TCRalphabeta/CD19-depleted stem cell transplant. This sequence was found in a boy younger than two with Wiskott-Aldrich syndrome, due to receive a stem cell transplant. The chain uses TRBV28 and TRBJ2-2; D is tentatively TRBD1 or TRBD2 (5 bases each). The CDR3 nucleotides are TGTGCCAGCAGGGGACCAACCGGGGAGCTGTTTTTT. This translates into CASRGPTGELFF.